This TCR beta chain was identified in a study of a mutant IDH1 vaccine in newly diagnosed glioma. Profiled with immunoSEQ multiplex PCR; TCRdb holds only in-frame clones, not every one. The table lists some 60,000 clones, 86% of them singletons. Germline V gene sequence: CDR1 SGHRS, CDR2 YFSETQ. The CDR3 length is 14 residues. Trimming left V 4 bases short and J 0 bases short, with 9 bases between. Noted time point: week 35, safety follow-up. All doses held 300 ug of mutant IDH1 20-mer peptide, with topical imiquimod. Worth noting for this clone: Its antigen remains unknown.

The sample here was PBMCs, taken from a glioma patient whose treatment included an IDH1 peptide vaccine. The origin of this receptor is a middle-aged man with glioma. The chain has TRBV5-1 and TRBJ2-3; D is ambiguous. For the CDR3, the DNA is TGCGCCAGCAGCCCCATGACTAGCACAGATACGCAGTATTTT. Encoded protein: CASSPMTSTDTQYF.